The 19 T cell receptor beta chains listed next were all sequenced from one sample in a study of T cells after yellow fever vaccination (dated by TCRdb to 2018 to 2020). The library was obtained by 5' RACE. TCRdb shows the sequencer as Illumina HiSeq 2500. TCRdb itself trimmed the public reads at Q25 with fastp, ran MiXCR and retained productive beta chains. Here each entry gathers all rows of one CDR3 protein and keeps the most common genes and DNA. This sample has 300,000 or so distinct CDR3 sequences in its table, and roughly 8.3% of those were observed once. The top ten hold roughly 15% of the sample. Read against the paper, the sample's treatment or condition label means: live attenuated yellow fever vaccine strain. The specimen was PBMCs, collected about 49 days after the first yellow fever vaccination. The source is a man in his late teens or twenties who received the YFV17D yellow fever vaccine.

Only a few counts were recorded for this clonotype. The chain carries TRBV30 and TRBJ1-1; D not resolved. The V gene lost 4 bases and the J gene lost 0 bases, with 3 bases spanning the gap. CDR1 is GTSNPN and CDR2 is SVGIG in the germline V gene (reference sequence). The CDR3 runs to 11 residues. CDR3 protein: CAWKLNTEAFF. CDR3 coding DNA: TGTGCCTGGAAGTTGAACACTGAAGCTTTCTTT.

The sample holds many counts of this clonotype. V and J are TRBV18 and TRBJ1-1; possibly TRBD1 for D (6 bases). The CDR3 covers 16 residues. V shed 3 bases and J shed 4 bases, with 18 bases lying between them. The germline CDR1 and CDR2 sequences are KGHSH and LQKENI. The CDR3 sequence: CASSPNRVGASTEAFF. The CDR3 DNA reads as TGTGCCAGCTCACCTAACAGGGTTGGGGCGAGCACTGAAGCTTTCTTT.

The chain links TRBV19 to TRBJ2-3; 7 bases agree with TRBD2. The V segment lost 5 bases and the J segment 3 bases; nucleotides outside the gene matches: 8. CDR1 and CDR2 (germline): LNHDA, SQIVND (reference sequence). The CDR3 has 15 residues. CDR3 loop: CASSPPARGTDTQYF. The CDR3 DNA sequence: TGTGCCAGTAGTCCCCCCGCGCGGGGGACAGATACGCAGTATTTT. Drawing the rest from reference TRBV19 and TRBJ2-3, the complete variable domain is DGGITQSPKYLFRKEGQNVTLSCEQNLNHDAMYWYRQDPGQGLRLIYYSQIVNDFQKGDIAEGYSVSREKKESFPLTVTSAQKNPTAFYLCASSPPARGTDTQYFGPGTRLTVL.

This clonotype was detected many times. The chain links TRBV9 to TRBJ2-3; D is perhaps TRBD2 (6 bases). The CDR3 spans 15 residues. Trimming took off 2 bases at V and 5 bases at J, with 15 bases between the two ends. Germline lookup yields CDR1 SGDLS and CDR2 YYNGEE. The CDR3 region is CASSVEGTAGDTQYF. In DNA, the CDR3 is TGTGCCAGCAGCGTCGAGGGGACTGCCGGAGATACGCAGTATTTT.

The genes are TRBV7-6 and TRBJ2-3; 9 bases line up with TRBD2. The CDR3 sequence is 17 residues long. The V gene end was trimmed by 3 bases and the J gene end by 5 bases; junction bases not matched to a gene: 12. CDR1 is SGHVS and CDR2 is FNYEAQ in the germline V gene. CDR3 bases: TGTGCCAGCAGCTTGTTTGCTAGCGGGGCCGGGGGAGATACGCAGTATTTT. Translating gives CASSLFASGAGGDTQYF.

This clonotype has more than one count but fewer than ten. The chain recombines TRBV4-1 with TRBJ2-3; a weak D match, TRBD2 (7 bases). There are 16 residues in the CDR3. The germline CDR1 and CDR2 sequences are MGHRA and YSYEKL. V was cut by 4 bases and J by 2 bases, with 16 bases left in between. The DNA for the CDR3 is TGCGCCAGCAGCCCAAGTGGGGGGGCCTTCACAGATACGCAGTATTTT. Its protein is CASSPSGGAFTDTQYF.

The CDR3: CASSYGTAGNQPQHF. The CDR3 coding sequence is TGTGCCAGCAGTTACGGGACGGCGGGCAATCAGCCCCAGCATTTT. The chain recombines TRBV6-5 with TRBJ1-5, with D possibly being TRBD1 (5 bases). V lost 2 bases and J 2 bases, leaving 10 bases between the germline ends. The CDR3 totals 15 residues. Germline V lookup: CDR1 MNHEY, CDR2 SVGAGI.

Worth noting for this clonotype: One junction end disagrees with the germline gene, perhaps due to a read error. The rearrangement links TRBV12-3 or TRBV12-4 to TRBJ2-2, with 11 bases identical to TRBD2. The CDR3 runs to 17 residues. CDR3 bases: TGTGCCAGCAGTTTAGGTCGGGCTAGCGGGGGGATCGGGGAGCTGGTTTTT. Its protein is CASSLGRASGGIGELVF.

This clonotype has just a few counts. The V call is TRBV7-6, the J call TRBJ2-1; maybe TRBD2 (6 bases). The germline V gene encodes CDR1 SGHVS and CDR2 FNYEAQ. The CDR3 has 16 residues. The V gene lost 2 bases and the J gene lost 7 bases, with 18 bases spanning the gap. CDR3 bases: TGTGCCAGCAGCTTATCCGGGGGATCGATCTTTAATGAGCAGTTCTTC. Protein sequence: CASSLSGGSIFNEQFF.

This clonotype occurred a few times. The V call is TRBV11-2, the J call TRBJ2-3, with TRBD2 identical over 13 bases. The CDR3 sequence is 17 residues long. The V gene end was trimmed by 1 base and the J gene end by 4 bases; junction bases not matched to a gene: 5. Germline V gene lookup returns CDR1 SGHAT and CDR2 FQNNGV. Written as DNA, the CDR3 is TGTGCCAGCAGCTTAGTGGTACTAGCGGGGGGGCCAGATACGCAGTATTTT. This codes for CASSLVVLAGGPDTQYF.

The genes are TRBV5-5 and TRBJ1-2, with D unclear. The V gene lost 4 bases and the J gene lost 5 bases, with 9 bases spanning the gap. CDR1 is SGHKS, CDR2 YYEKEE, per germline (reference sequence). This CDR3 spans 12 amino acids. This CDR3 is CASSPEGYGYTF. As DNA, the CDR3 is TGTGCCAGCAGCCCTGAAGGTTATGGCTACACCTTC. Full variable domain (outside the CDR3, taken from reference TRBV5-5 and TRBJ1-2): DAGVTQSPTHLIKTRGQQVTLRCSPISGHKSVSWYQQVLGQGPQFIFQYYEKEERGRGNFPDRFSARQFPNYSSELNVNALLLGDSALYLCASSPEGYGYTFGSGTRLTVV.

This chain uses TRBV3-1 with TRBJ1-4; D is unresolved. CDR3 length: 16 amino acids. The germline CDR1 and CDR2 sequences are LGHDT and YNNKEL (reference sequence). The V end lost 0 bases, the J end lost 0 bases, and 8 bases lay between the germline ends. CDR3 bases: TGTGCCAGCAGCCAAGAAATACCATCAACTAATGAAAAACTGTTTTTT. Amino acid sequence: CASSQEIPSTNEKLFF. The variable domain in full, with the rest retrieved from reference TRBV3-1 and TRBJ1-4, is DTAVSQTPKYLVTQMGNDKSIKCEQNLGHDTMYWYKQDSKKFLKIMFSYNNKELIINETVPNRFSPKSPDKAHLNLHINSLELGDSAVYFCASSQEIPSTNEKLFFGSGTQLSVL.

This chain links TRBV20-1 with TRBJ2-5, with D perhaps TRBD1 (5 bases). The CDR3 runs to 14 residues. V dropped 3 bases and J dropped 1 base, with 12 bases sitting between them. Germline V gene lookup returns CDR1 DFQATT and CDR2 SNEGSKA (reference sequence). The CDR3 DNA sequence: TGCAGTGCTAGGAAAGGACACCCCCAAGAGACCCAGTACTTC. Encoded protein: CSARKGHPQETQYF.

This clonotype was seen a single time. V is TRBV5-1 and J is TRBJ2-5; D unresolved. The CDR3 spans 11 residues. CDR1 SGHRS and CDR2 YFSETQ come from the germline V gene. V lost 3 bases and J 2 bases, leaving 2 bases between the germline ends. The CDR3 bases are TGCGCCAGCAGCTGGCAAGAGACCCAGTACTTC. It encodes CASSWQETQYF.

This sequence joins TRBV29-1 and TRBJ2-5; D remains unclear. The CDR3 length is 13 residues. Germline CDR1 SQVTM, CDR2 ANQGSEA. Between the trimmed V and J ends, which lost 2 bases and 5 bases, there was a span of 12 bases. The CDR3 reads CSVEPLLSETQYF. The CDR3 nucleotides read TGCAGCGTTGAACCCCTCCTCTCGGAGACCCAGTACTTC.

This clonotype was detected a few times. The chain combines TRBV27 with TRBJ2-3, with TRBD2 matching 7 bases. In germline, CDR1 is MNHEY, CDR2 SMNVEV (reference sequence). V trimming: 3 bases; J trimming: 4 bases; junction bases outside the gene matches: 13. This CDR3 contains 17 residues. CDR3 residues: CASSFGYIGLGADTQYF. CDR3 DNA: TGTGCCAGCAGTTTTGGGTATATAGGACTAGGGGCAGATACGCAGTATTTT.

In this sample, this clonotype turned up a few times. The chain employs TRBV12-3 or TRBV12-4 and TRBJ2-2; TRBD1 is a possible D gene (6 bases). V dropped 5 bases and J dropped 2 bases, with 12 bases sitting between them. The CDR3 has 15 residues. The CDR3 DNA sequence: TGTGCCAGCAGTCCCTCACAGGGAAACACCGGGGAGCTGTTTTTT. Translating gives CASSPSQGNTGELFF.

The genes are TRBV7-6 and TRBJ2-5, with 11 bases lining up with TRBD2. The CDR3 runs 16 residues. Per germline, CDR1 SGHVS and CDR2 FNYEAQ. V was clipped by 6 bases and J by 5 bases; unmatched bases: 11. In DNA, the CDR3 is TGTGCCAGCAGGAGACTAGCGGGGATACCGGGGGAGACCCAGTACTTC. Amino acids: CASRRLAGIPGETQYF. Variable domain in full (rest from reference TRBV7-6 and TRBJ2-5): GAGVSQSPRYKVTKRGQDVALRCDPISGHVSLYWYRQALGQGPEFLTYFNYEAQQDKSGLPNDRFSAERPEGSISTLTIQRTEQRDSAMYRCASRRLAGIPGETQYFGPGTRLLVL.

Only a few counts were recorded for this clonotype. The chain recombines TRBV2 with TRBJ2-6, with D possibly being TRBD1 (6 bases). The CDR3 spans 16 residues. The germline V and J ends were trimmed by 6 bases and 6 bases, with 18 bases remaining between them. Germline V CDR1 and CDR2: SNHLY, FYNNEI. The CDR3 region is CASRSGHPSEANVLTF. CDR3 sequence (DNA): TGTGCCAGCAGATCGGGACACCCCTCCGAGGCCAACGTCCTGACTTTC.